This T cell receptor (beta chain) was sequenced during a study of T cell responses to AZD1222 COVID-19 vaccine. Study findings and constraints: Targeting of unmutated variant regions was reportedly seen in nearly half of spike-specific TCRs. Repertoire sampling happened only post peak T cell response. At study baseline, merely a handful of AZD1222 recipients were seropositive. Distributed over spike, vaccine-associated CD4 TCRs predominated at 160-218 and 743-854.

Concerning this clone itself: Antigen unknown.

The repertoire was sequenced with immunoSEQ multiplex PCR; TCRdb's copy has only in-frame clones and lacks some. The data contain roughly 150,000 clones, around 90% of them singletons. The sequence was collected from an adult who received the AZD1222 COVID-19 vaccine. The input for sequencing was peripheral blood, taken 28 days after the second AZD1222 dose.

In DNA form, the CDR3 reads TGTGCCAGCATGTCAGGGAACGAGCAGTACTTC. Protein product: CASMSGNEQYF. V and J are TRBV6-5 and TRBJ2-7; TRBD1 might be the D (5 bases). V lost 7 bases and J 5 bases, leaving 9 bases between the germline ends. Germline V gene sequence: CDR1 MNHEY, CDR2 SVGAGI. The CDR3 loop spans 11 amino acids.